This is a list of T cell receptor beta chains from one sample in a study of T-cell memory formation after mild COVID-19. MiXCR, run by TCRdb on the 5' RACE reads, gives a single entry per CDR3 protein. The sample includes 300,000 to 400,000 distinct CDR3 sequences, over 25% seen only once; the top ten take about 13%. Sequencing was performed on PBMCs or a T cell subset sorted from them (not recorded which). These receptors were taken from an adult woman who had mild COVID-19 (a few samples of this study predate the infection). Cell type and time point are not known. Both conserved end residues are trimmed from each CDR3. Each record gives: V gene, D gene, CDR3 protein. D genes are given only for firm matches.

TRBV24-1 TRBD2 ATSLGTSGKNEQF
TRBV24-1 TRBD2 ATSELAGGEETQY
TRBV4-2 TRBD1 ASSQALQGANYGYT
TRBV6-2/TRBV6-3 NA ASNRNTGELF
TRBV5-1 TRBD1 ASSMGQGISEAF
TRBV5-1 NA ASSLWTTNTGELF
TRBV20-1 NA SARDGRDVEGYT
TRBV19 TRBD2 ASSMSGGENIQY
TRBV25-1 NA ASSDLHRDTQY
TRBV5-1 TRBD2 ASSLRTSGANTDTQY
TRBV18 NA ASSPNSGYT
TRBV12-3/TRBV12-4 NA ASSLAGVEQF
TRBV29-1 NA SVNFRVTGELF
TRBV7-2 TRBD2 ASSASLLAGRTYEQY
TRBV27 NA ASSQFWGDTQY
TRBV7-9 NA ASRRTSSDTEAF
TRBV4-1 NA ASSQVGPRAEAF
TRBV4-1 TRBD2 ASSQEASGGREQY
TRBV7-8 NA ASSFLAYEQY
TRBV14 NA ASSHSHEQY
TRBV6-1 NA ASSEALRNPGY
TRBV5-1 NA ASSLDRGGFNEQF
TRBV12-3/TRBV12-4 NA ASRDNRGPYNEQF
TRBV21-1 NA ASSNPRGTSGRPEQY
TRBV18 NA ASSPTVGENYGYT
TRBV7-3 NA ASSSRGNRGSYNEQF
TRBV7-2 NA ASSPYSTRGVQGEQF
TRBV5-1 TRBD1 ASSLDTGVLEGYT
TRBV5-1 NA ASTLGDSTDTQY
TRBV27 NA ASSLLGAGTEAF
TRBV3-1 NA ASSNFREQY
TRBV12-3/TRBV12-4 NA ASRRQGDTEAF
TRBV29-1 NA SVAAGSTEAF
TRBV10-3 TRBD2 AISNSGGFDTQY
TRBV12-3/TRBV12-4 NA ASSPRRMGTDTQY
TRBV6-5 TRBD1 ASTLRDRAIDEQF
TRBV28 NA ASDHNGSGELF
TRBV15 TRBD1 ATSRGDRVSETQY
TRBV7-2 NA ASSSGHYTNTGELF
TRBV4-3 NA ASSQDLVGRQETQY
TRBV12-3/TRBV12-4 TRBD2 ASSPSSGRRNEQF
TRBV25-1 NA ASSDPNQYEQY